The entry below gives a single T cell receptor (beta chain) sequence along with its context. TCRdb processed the RT-PCR reads anew with MiXCR; each CDR3 protein has one entry. The sample lists fewer than 800,000 distinct CDR3 sequences, approximately 14% occurring once. The receptor's source is a female donor in good health, serving as a healthy control. Material: memory CD4+ T cells from blood.

The CDR3 region is CASSLSGAGRPGANVLTF. CDR3 nucleotides: TGTGCCAGCAGCTTATCAGGGGCGGGCCGACCTGGGGCCAACGTCCTGACTTTC. The chain uses TRBV7-3 and TRBJ2-6; tentatively, D is TRBD1 (6 bases). This CDR3 region has 18 residues. Germline lookup yields CDR1 SGHTA and CDR2 FQGTGA. V lost 2 bases to trimming and J lost 2 bases, with 16 bases between them.